The 31 T cell receptor beta chains below were found in one sample sequenced in a study of T cell clusters in autoimmune cytopenias. One tube held mixed TRB-A and TRB-B primer pools for touch-down PCR. Each CDR3 protein gets one entry in TCRdb, which reprocessed the multiplex PCR reads and gives no DNA. This table lists about 14,000 distinct CDR3 sequences. About 37,500 genome equivalents of blood DNA were amplified for TRB. The same sample was also used in a study of T cell repertoires in aging, cancer and after chemotherapy.

Sequenced sample: peripheral blood. The receptors come from a human donor in good health.

The chain joins TRBV11-1 to TRBJ2-5; TCRdb selects TRBD2, and the lack of DNA leaves this call unchecked. The CDR3 contains 17 residues. Germline lookup yields CDR1 SGHAT and CDR2 FQDESV (reference sequence). CDR3 protein: CASSRRPGGKEEETQYF.

The chain combines TRBV27 with TRBJ2-2; the TCRdb D gene call, TRBD1, has no DNA to confirm it. Germline CDR1 reads MNHEY; CDR2 reads SMNVEV (reference sequence). The CDR3 covers 14 residues. The CDR3 sequence: CASSLGQGLRELFF.

In terms of frequency, this clonotype is medium-sized. This chain's CDR3 is CASSLSGYGEQYF. This chain connects TRBV11-3 to TRBJ2-7. The germline CDR1 and CDR2 sequences are SGHNT and YENEEA. The CDR3 runs to 13 residues. Supplemented by reference TRBV11-3 and TRBJ2-7, the full variable domain reads EAGVVQSPRYKIIEKKQPVAFWCNPISGHNTLYWYLQNLGQGPELLIRYENEEAVDDSQLPKDRFSAERLKGVDSTLKIQPAELGDSAVYLCASSLSGYGEQYFGPGTRLTVT.

The chain has TRBV18 and TRBJ1-1; the D call of TRBD1 rests on TCRdb alone, since no DNA is present to check it. The CDR3 consists of 13 residues. Germline V gene lookup returns CDR1 KGHSH and CDR2 LQKENI. CDR3 residues: CASSPQKGAEAFF.

This clonotype is labeled medium-sized based on frequency. The rearrangement joins TRBV29-1 to TRBJ2-1; the D call of TRBD1 rests on TCRdb alone, since no DNA is present to check it. Germline assignment: CDR1 SQVTM and CDR2 ANQGSEA. The CDR3 is 15 amino acids. This CDR3 is CSVQWGHSSYNEQFF.

V is TRBV6-1 and J is TRBJ2-5; TCRdb calls TRBD1, which cannot be checked without DNA. Germline CDR1 and CDR2: MNHNS and SASEGT. The CDR3 is made up of 16 amino acids. CDR3 amino acids: CASRDTGGAILETQYF.

The chain employs TRBV6-5 and TRBJ1-2; TCRdb outputs TRBD1, but without DNA this stays unchecked. CDR1 is MNHEY, CDR2 SVGAGI, per germline. The CDR3 totals 16 residues. The CDR3 here is CASSYGGQGTDYGYTF.

This rearrangement joins TRBV19 to TRBJ1-5; TCRdb names TRBD1, which stays unverified in the absence of DNA. The CDR3 has 16 amino acids. Germline lookup yields CDR1 LNHDA and CDR2 SQIVND (reference sequence). CDR3 protein: CASSILGQGKSQPQHF.

The rearrangement uses TRBV6-5 and TRBJ2-7; TCRdb's D gene call, TRBD1, goes unchecked for lack of DNA. CDR1 is MNHEY and CDR2 is SVGAGI in the germline V gene. The CDR3 runs to 15 residues. The CDR3 sequence is CASSYGSGDNYEQYF.

The chain uses TRBV30 and TRBJ2-7. CDR1 and CDR2 (germline): GTSNPN, SVGIG (reference sequence). The CDR3 has 14 residues. The CDR3 spells CAWSAPSVAYEQYF.

The CDR3 is CASSRRQAGDGYTF. The chain couples TRBV5-5 to TRBJ1-2; TCRdb names TRBD1, which stays unverified in the absence of DNA. Germline V gene sequence: CDR1 SGHKS, CDR2 YYEKEE (reference sequence). The length of the CDR3 is 14 residues.

CDR3: CAWKSVGGNYGYTF. The V gene is TRBV30, the J gene TRBJ1-2. The germline gives CDR1 GTSNPN, CDR2 SVGIG (reference sequence). The CDR3 consists of 14 residues.

The chain couples TRBV13 to TRBJ1-2; TCRdb reports TRBD1, a call that lacks DNA to check it against. Germline V lookup: CDR1 PRHDT, CDR2 FYEKMQ (reference sequence). The length of the CDR3 is 15 residues. CDR3 residues: CASSLEGQGAGGYTF.

The chain is built from TRBV12-3 or TRBV12-4 and TRBJ2-1; there is no DNA to check the TCRdb D call of TRBD2. The CDR3 sequence is 14 residues long. The CDR3 here is CASTQGLAGVEQFF.

The rearrangement links TRBV19 to TRBJ2-2; TCRdb outputs TRBD1, but without DNA this stays unchecked. Germline CDR1 LNHDA, CDR2 SQIVND (reference sequence). This CDR3 region has 12 residues. CDR3 loop: CATRGFIGELFF.

This clonotype shows up as medium-sized by frequency. The chain recombines TRBV29-1 with TRBJ2-2; the TRBD1 assignment by TCRdb is unverifiable without DNA. Germline V gene sequence: CDR1 SQVTM, CDR2 ANQGSEA. The length of the CDR3 is 14 residues. The CDR3 region is CSARTGPNTGELFF.

The chain uses TRBV6-2 or TRBV6-3 and TRBJ2-3. CDR3 length: 14 residues. Germline V lookup: CDR1 MNHEY, CDR2 SVGEGT. The CDR3 protein is CASSYVSGADTQYF.

This clonotype shows up as medium-sized by frequency. V and J are TRBV6-5 and TRBJ2-1; TCRdb selects TRBD2, and the lack of DNA leaves this call unchecked. Germline V gene sequence: CDR1 MNHEY, CDR2 SVGAGI. This CDR3 has 13 residues. This CDR3 reads CASSYERANEQFF.

The gene calls are TRBV27 and TRBJ2-2; TCRdb designates TRBD1, a call that cannot be tested without DNA. Looked up from germline, CDR1 is MNHEY and CDR2 is SMNVEV (reference sequence). CDR3 length: 16 amino acids. The CDR3 sequence: CASRSDRGETPGELFF.

This clonotype registers medium-sized by frequency. The chain joins TRBV29-1 to TRBJ2-1; TCRdb selects TRBD2, and the lack of DNA leaves this call unchecked. This CDR3 contains 14 residues. CDR1 and CDR2 (germline): SQVTM, ANQGSEA. The CDR3 spells CSVCWALAHDEQFF.

The chain recombines TRBV5-6 with TRBJ2-5. Germline V gives CDR1 SGHDT, CDR2 YYEEEE. The CDR3 has 14 residues. The CDR3 is CASSPRVTQETQYF.

The chain links TRBV19 to TRBJ2-5; the D gene TCRdb calls, TRBD1, cannot be checked with no DNA. The CDR3 length is 15 residues. Germline CDR1 and CDR2: LNHDA and SQIVND (reference sequence). This CDR3 is CASSIGRAGPPAQYF.

According to its frequency, this clonotype is medium-sized. This rearrangement joins TRBV11-3 to TRBJ2-7; the D gene TCRdb calls, TRBD1, cannot be checked with no DNA. CDR3 length equals 15 residues. Germline CDR1 is SGHNT and CDR2 is YENEEA. The CDR3 loop reads CASSLGGGLTYEQYF.

The chain uses TRBV6-2 or TRBV6-3 and TRBJ1-5. Germline lookup yields CDR1 MNHEY and CDR2 SVGEGT. The CDR3 is 15 residues long. The CDR3 reads CASSNGPYSNQPQHF.

The gene calls are TRBV27 and TRBJ2-1; the D call from TCRdb, TRBD2, cannot be confirmed without DNA. The CDR3 sequence is 16 residues long. The germline V gene encodes CDR1 MNHEY and CDR2 SMNVEV (reference sequence). This CDR3 is CASSSPASLTYNEQFF.

The chain links TRBV10-3 to TRBJ2-2. From germline, CDR1 is ENHRY and CDR2 SYGVKD. The CDR3 extends over 14 amino acids. CDR3: CAIGEAANTGELFF.

The V call is TRBV6-1, the J call TRBJ2-3; TCRdb indicates TRBD2, and absent DNA this call remains unverified. Germline V gene lookup returns CDR1 MNHNS and CDR2 SASEGT. This CDR3 is built from 17 residues. The CDR3: CASSEETSGAGTDTQYF.

V usage is TRBV29-1 and J usage is TRBJ1-5; the TRBD1 assignment by TCRdb is unverifiable without DNA. CDR1 and CDR2 from the germline V gene are SQVTM and ANQGSEA. The CDR3 runs to 14 residues. The CDR3 loop reads CSVPGQESNQPQHF.

The chain recombines TRBV27 with TRBJ2-2; TCRdb's D gene call, TRBD1, goes unchecked for lack of DNA. The CDR3 runs to 17 residues. Per germline, CDR1 MNHEY and CDR2 SMNVEV (reference sequence). The CDR3 protein is CASSPQPPGHITGELFF.

The chain uses TRBV30 and TRBJ1-6; the TRBD1 assignment by TCRdb is unverifiable without DNA. The CDR3 is made up of 12 amino acids. Germline V gene data show CDR1 as GTSNPN and CDR2 as SVGIG (reference sequence). The CDR3 spells CAWTLGGSPLHF.

This sequence joins TRBV30 and TRBJ1-5; as DNA is missing, the TRBD1 call by TCRdb cannot be tested. This CDR3 comprises 17 residues. Germline lookup yields CDR1 GTSNPN and CDR2 SVGIG (reference sequence). The chain's CDR3 is CAWRRGTGSGGHQPQHF.